The 30 T cell receptor beta chains below come from one sample, sequenced in a study of CD8 T cells in Susac syndrome. With random hexamers, reverse transcription was performed on about 0.5 to 1 ug of RNA. TCRdb reprocessed the immunoSEQ multiplex PCR reads with MiXCR, giving one entry per CDR3 protein. The sample consists of under 200,000 distinct CDR3 sequences, roughly 94% of them appearing once. Sequencing input: CD4+ T cells from PBMCs. All receptors come from a human donor in good health.

V usage is TRBV20-1 and J usage is TRBJ2-7, with a weak D call TRBD1 (7 bases). The germline V gene encodes CDR1 DFQATT and CDR2 SNEGSKA (reference sequence). V lost 2 bases and J 3 bases, leaving 14 bases between the germline ends. The CDR3 runs to 14 residues. The CDR3 sequence is CSARFHRGGYEQYF. Here the CDR3 DNA reads TGCAGTGCTAGATTCCACAGGGGAGGCTACGAGCAGTACTTC.

V gene TRBV28 combines with J gene TRBJ2-4; 8 bases are shared with TRBD1. V was pared by 3 bases and J by 15 bases, with 7 bases of the junction left unmatched. The germline CDR1 and CDR2 sequences are MDHEN and SYDVKM. The CDR3 covers 12 residues. The CDR3 region is CASSFPDRARYF. The CDR3 nucleotides are TGTGCCAGCAGTTTTCCGGACAGGGCGAGGTACTTC.

This chain connects TRBV19 to TRBJ1-2, with D unclear. The CDR3 is 13 amino acids. Germline CDR1 is LNHDA and CDR2 is SQIVND (reference sequence). V gave up 10 bases and J gave up 8 bases, with 20 bases separating them. This CDR3 is CATAQPGEDGYTF. CDR3 nucleotides: TGTGCCACCGCACAGCCCGGGGAGGACGGCTACACCTTC.

The chain carries TRBV9 and TRBJ1-1; no clear D. V lost 4 bases, J lost 1 base, and 11 bases lay in between. The germline gives CDR1 SGDLS, CDR2 YYNGEE. The CDR3 is made up of 14 amino acids. The CDR3 region is CASSKGSGNTEAFF. The CDR3 nucleotides read TGTGCCAGCAGCAAAGGTAGCGGGAACACTGAAGCTTTCTTT.

The rearrangement joins TRBV12-3 or TRBV12-4 to TRBJ1-5; D gene unclear. This CDR3 contains 13 residues. Trimming cost V 11 bases and J 1 base, with 12 bases left between them. The CDR3: CACLLGSNQPQHF. The CDR3 bases are TGTGCCTGCCTTCTTGGCAGCAATCAGCCCCAGCATTTT.

This clonotype was seen more than once but under ten times. The chain joins TRBV6-6 to TRBJ2-6, with D maybe TRBD2 (5 bases). Germline values: CDR1 MNHNY, CDR2 SVGAGI (reference sequence). The V gene lost 6 bases and the J gene lost 4 bases, with 10 bases spanning the gap. The CDR3 is made up of 14 amino acids. In DNA form, the CDR3 reads TGTGCCAGCAGCTCGGGGTCCGGGGCCAACGTCCTGACTTTC. It specifies CASSSGSGANVLTF.

The chain employs TRBV25-1 and TRBJ1-1, with D perhaps TRBD1 (6 bases). CDR1 MGHDK and CDR2 SYGVNS come from the germline V gene. V lost 3 bases and J 11 bases, leaving 16 bases between the germline ends. The CDR3 runs 13 residues. CDR3 nucleotide sequence: TGTGCCAGCAGTGATCACGGGGGGCGGGATGCTTTCTTT. Translated: CASSDHGGRDAFF. Full variable domain (missing parts from reference TRBV25-1 and TRBJ1-1): EADIYQTPRYLVIGTGKKITLECSQTMGHDKMYWYQQDPGMELHLIHYSYGVNSTEKGDLSSESTVSRIRTEHFPLTLESARPSHTSQYLCASSDHGGRDAFFGQGTRLTVV.

The genes are TRBV20-1 and TRBJ1-5; D not certain. This CDR3 comprises 14 residues. V was clipped by 3 bases and J by 1 base, with 10 bases between them. Per germline, CDR1 DFQATT and CDR2 SNEGSKA (reference sequence). The CDR3 region has the DNA TGCAGTGCTAGCCGGGCCACGAGCAATCAGCCCCAGCATTTT. Translating it yields CSASRATSNQPQHF.

The chain combines TRBV6-5 with TRBJ1-1; a weak D match, TRBD1 (5 bases). V gave up 0 bases and J gave up 5 bases, with 19 bases separating them. This CDR3 has 17 residues. CDR1 and CDR2 from the germline V gene are MNHEY and SVGAGI. In nucleotides, the CDR3 is TGTGCCAGCAGTTACTCGACGGCAGGGAGGAGGGGTACTGAAGCTTTCTTT. Protein product: CASSYSTAGRRGTEAFF.

The chain joins TRBV7-9 to TRBJ1-1; TRBD1 might be the D (5 bases). CDR3 length: 15 residues. Germline V gives CDR1 SEHNR, CDR2 FQNEAQ (reference sequence). Trimming shortened V by 1 base and J by 5 bases, and 14 bases separated the two germline ends. As DNA, the CDR3 is TGTGCCAGCAGCTTAGTGGGACGTAAGCTAACTGAAGCTTTCTTT. Translating gives CASSLVGRKLTEAFF.

In nucleotides, the CDR3 is TGTGCCAGCAAAGGGGAGGGTAGAGAGACCCAGTACTTC. Its protein product is CASKGEGRETQYF. J is TRBJ2-5 and V is TRBV28, with 7 bases lining up with TRBD2. This CDR3 has 13 amino acids. J gave up 4 bases and V 7 bases, and 6 bases lay outside the gene matches. Germline V gene lookup returns CDR1 MDHEN and CDR2 SYDVKM.

The chain is built from TRBV20-1 and TRBJ1-2; a weak D match, TRBD1 (5 bases). The V and J ends lost 6 bases and 4 bases respectively, with 15 bases between them. Germline V lookup: CDR1 DFQATT, CDR2 SNEGSKA (reference sequence). The CDR3 loop spans 13 amino acids. CDR3 sequence: CSASRGNGYGYTF. CDR3 in DNA: TGCAGTGCCTCACGGGGGAATGGCTATGGCTACACCTTC.

The chain is built from TRBV7-6 and TRBJ2-1; no clear D. V lost 2 bases and J 1 base, leaving 6 bases between the germline ends. CDR3 length: 14 residues. Germline V gives CDR1 SGHVS, CDR2 FNYEAQ. CDR3: CASSLRGSYNEQFF. In nucleotides, the CDR3 is TGTGCCAGCAGCTTAAGAGGATCCTACAATGAGCAGTTCTTC.

The chain recombines TRBV2 with TRBJ1-1, with a possible D match to TRBD1 (5 bases). CDR3 size: 14 residues. Germline V gives CDR1 SNHLY, CDR2 FYNNEI. V was trimmed by 1 base and J by 3 bases, leaving 9 bases between them. The CDR3 nucleotides read TGTGCCAGCAGTGAAGAGGGGTCGGACACTGAAGCTTTCTTT. Translating gives CASSEEGSDTEAFF.

The chain is built from TRBV3-1 and TRBJ1-5, with 8 nucleotides matching TRBD1. Germline trimming cut 1 base from V and 4 bases from J; bases unmatched to any gene: 9. Germline values: CDR1 LGHDT, CDR2 YNNKEL (reference sequence). CDR3 length equals 17 residues. CDR3 region: CASSQGVDREGNQPQHF. CDR3 DNA sequence: TGTGCCAGCAGCCAAGGGGTGGACAGGGAGGGGAATCAGCCCCAGCATTTT.

The chain uses TRBV2 and TRBJ1-1; D is unclear. In germline, CDR1 is SNHLY, CDR2 FYNNEI. The CDR3 is 15 residues long. The germline V and J ends were trimmed by 4 bases and 0 bases, with 12 bases remaining between them. The CDR3 sequence: CASSAERQMNTEAFF. DNA for the CDR3: TGTGCCAGCAGTGCAGAGAGACAAATGAACACTGAAGCTTTCTTT.

This clonotype is a singleton in its sample. V is TRBV2 and J is TRBJ2-1, with TRBD2 as a possible D gene (5 bases). This CDR3 has 13 residues. Germline assignment: CDR1 SNHLY and CDR2 FYNNEI. With 6 bases removed from V and 11 bases from J, the gap between germline ends came to 17 bases. CDR3 sequence (DNA): TGTGCCAGCAGCGCACCGACTATAGCGAAGCAGTTCTTC. Translated, it gives CASSAPTIAKQFF.

The V gene is TRBV5-1, the J gene TRBJ1-5; D is undetermined. Germline V gene data show CDR1 as SGHRS and CDR2 as YFSETQ. The CDR3 extends over 14 amino acids. Trimming removed 0 bases at V and 2 bases at J, with 6 bases between. The CDR3 DNA follows: TGCGCCAGCAGCTTGGCCTTTGGCAATCAGCCCCAGCATTTT. This codes for CASSLAFGNQPQHF.

The V and J genes are TRBV30 and TRBJ1-4; no definite D call. The CDR3 length is 10 residues. Germline loops: CDR1 GTSNPN, CDR2 SVGIG (reference sequence). V lost 4 bases and J 8 bases, leaving 5 bases between the germline ends. The DNA for the CDR3 is TGTGCCTGGAAGCAGGAAAAACTGTTTTTT. It codes for CAWKQEKLFF.

The chain employs TRBV7-2 and TRBJ1-1, with no clear D. Germline loops: CDR1 SGHTA, CDR2 FQGNSA. This CDR3 contains 13 residues. Trimming left V 4 bases short and J 4 bases short, with 10 bases between. CDR3 in amino acids: CASSSQRGTEAFF. The CDR3 nucleotides read TGTGCCAGCAGCTCCCAACGGGGCACTGAAGCTTTCTTT.

The rearrangement joins TRBV7-9 to TRBJ2-1; D is perhaps TRBD1 or TRBD2 (5 bases each). V was clipped by 1 base and J by 6 bases, with 13 bases between them. Germline V lookup: CDR1 SEHNR, CDR2 FQNEAQ (reference sequence). This CDR3 comprises 15 residues. The CDR3 nucleotides are TGTGCCAGCAGCTTAGGGGGGAGCGTAATCAATGAGCAGTTCTTC. This encodes CASSLGGSVINEQFF.

The chain couples TRBV6-2 or TRBV6-3 to TRBJ2-7; no clear D gene. This CDR3 contains 12 residues. The germline V gene encodes CDR1 MNHEY and CDR2 SVGEGT. V was trimmed by 6 bases and J by 7 bases, leaving 13 bases between them. CDR3 residues: CASSPGTREQYF. The CDR3 DNA is TGTGCCAGCAGCCCCGGCACGAGAGAGCAGTACTTC.

J is TRBJ1-1 and V is TRBV18; D may be TRBD1 (5 bases). CDR1 is KGHSH, CDR2 LQKENI, per germline. This CDR3 spans 16 amino acids. Trimming shortened V by 4 bases and J by 5 bases, and 20 bases separated the two germline ends. The CDR3 loop reads CASSLLGPGPATEAFF. The DNA of the CDR3 is TGTGCCAGCTCACTGCTGGGGCCTGGACCTGCGACTGAAGCTTTCTTT.

This sequence joins TRBV20-1 and TRBJ2-1, with D possibly called TRBD1 or TRBD2 (5 bases each). Germline V gene data show CDR1 as DFQATT and CDR2 as SNEGSKA (reference sequence). The CDR3 runs 14 residues. The V end was cut by 6 bases, the J end by 4 bases, with 16 bases between. CDR3 residues: CSATTGTEYNEQFF. The CDR3 bases are TGCAGTGCCACAACCGGGACGGAATACAATGAGCAGTTCTTC.

The chain joins TRBV19 to TRBJ1-3, with no clear D. The CDR3 is made up of 17 amino acids. Trimming removed 3 bases from V and 0 bases from J, with 15 bases in between. The germline CDR1 and CDR2 sequences are LNHDA and SQIVND (reference sequence). CDR3 DNA sequence: TGTGCCAGTAGTATCCTCCATCAACGGGGCTCTGGAAACACCATATATTTT. Residues: CASSILHQRGSGNTIYF.

The chain is built from TRBV12-3 or TRBV12-4 and TRBJ2-3; tentative D call: TRBD2 (5 bases). Trimming left V 6 bases short and J 6 bases short, with 13 bases between. The CDR3 sequence is 13 residues long. CDR3 sequence reads: CASSPGYMDTQYF. The CDR3 nucleotides are TGTGCCAGCAGCCCGGGGTATATGGATACGCAGTATTTT.

J is TRBJ2-2 and V is TRBV6-6; the D is unclear. CDR3 size: 14 residues. The V end was cut by 5 bases, the J end by 5 bases, with 12 bases between. The germline V gene has CDR1 MNHNY and CDR2 SVGAGI (reference sequence). CDR3 nucleotide sequence: TGTGCCAGCAGTGCCTCGATTGGTACCGGGGAGCTGTTTTTT. Translation: CASSASIGTGELFF.

J is TRBJ1-2 and V is TRBV3-1; 12 positions match TRBD1. The CDR3 runs 15 residues. Germline V lookup: CDR1 LGHDT, CDR2 YNNKEL (reference sequence). Trimming cost V 2 bases and J 10 bases; bases outside gene matches: 8. This CDR3 is CASSQTGTGGAFYTF. CDR3 sequence (DNA): TGTGCCAGCAGCCAAACAGGGACAGGGGGCGCTTTCTACACCTTC. The whole variable domain, filled in from reference TRBV3-1 and TRBJ1-2, reads DTAVSQTPKYLVTQMGNDKSIKCEQNLGHDTMYWYKQDSKKFLKIMFSYNNKELIINETVPNRFSPKSPDKAHLNLHINSLELGDSAVYFCASSQTGTGGAFYTFGSGTRLTVV.

The chain is built from TRBV5-1 and TRBJ2-5; the D gene could be TRBD1 or TRBD2 (5 bases each). The CDR3 is 13 residues long. CDR1 and CDR2 from the germline V gene are SGHRS and YFSETQ. The V and J ends lost 0 bases and 5 bases respectively, with 8 bases between them. The CDR3 here is CASSLGGDETQYF. In nucleotides, the CDR3 is TGCGCCAGCAGCTTGGGAGGGGATGAGACCCAGTACTTC.

This chain uses TRBV2 with TRBJ2-4; tentatively, D is TRBD2 (5 bases). V lost 4 bases and J lost 6, with 7 bases in between. The germline CDR1 and CDR2 sequences are SNHLY and FYNNEI. The CDR3 has 12 residues. The CDR3 DNA reads TGTGCCAGCAGTGGGAGCGGAAACATTCAGTACTTC. Amino acid sequence: CASSGSGNIQYF.